The next 28 T cell receptor beta chains were all read from a single sample in a study of CD8 T cells in cerebrospinal fluid in Alzheimer's disease. TCRdb re-analyzed the 10x single-cell sequencing reads; it lists each CDR3 protein once, without DNA. Its listing shows fewer than 1,200 distinct CDR3 sequences. Sequencing was performed on cerebrospinal fluid. The receptors shown here come from a human donor in good health.

This clonotype is deemed medium-sized by its frequency. The chain links TRBV2 to TRBJ2-2; TCRdb's D call of TRBD1 is untestable without DNA. Looked up from germline, CDR1 is SNHLY and CDR2 is FYNNEI. The length of the CDR3 is 15 residues. The CDR3 sequence is CASRGTAIGTGELFF. Drawing the rest from reference TRBV2 and TRBJ2-2, the complete variable domain is EPEVTQTPSHQVTQMGQEVILRCVPISNHLYFYWYRQILGQKVEFLVSFYNNEISEKSEIFDDQFSVERPDGSNFTLKIRSTKLEDSAMYFCASRGTAIGTGELFFGEGSRLTVL.

Frequency places this clonotype as medium-sized (0.01 to 0.1%). The CDR3 sequence is CASTRGDRGGGEQYF. J is TRBJ2-7 and V is TRBV6-6; TCRdb reports TRBD1, a call that lacks DNA to check it against. The CDR3 spans 15 residues. CDR1 and CDR2 from the germline V gene are MNHNY and SVGAGI (reference sequence).

This clonotype counts as large by frequency. CDR3 protein: CATATQGPTGEKLFF. J is TRBJ1-4 and V is TRBV27. CDR3 length: 15 amino acids. In germline, CDR1 is MNHEY, CDR2 SMNVEV (reference sequence).

This clonotype ranks as medium-sized (0.01 to 0.1%) in terms of frequency. The rearrangement links TRBV5-1 to TRBJ2-1; TCRdb lists TRBD2, though no DNA is available to test this call. The CDR3 is made up of 15 amino acids. Per the germline V gene, CDR1 is SGHRS and CDR2 is YFSETQ. The CDR3 is CASSLASGLYNEQFF. Using reference TRBV5-1 and TRBJ2-1 for the parts outside the CDR3, the full variable domain is KAGVTQTPRYLIKTRGQQVTLSCSPISGHRSVSWYQQTPGQGLQFLFEYFSETQRNKGNFPGRFSGRQFSNSRSEMNVSTLELGDSALYLCASSLASGLYNEQFFGPGTRLTVL.

By frequency, this clonotype registers medium-sized. This chain links TRBV2 with TRBJ1-4. CDR1 is SNHLY, CDR2 FYNNEI, per germline. The CDR3 is 14 amino acids. The CDR3 spells CASRDQEANEKLFF.

By frequency, this clonotype is medium-sized. The rearrangement joins TRBV19 to TRBJ1-4; the D gene TCRdb calls, TRBD1, cannot be checked with no DNA. CDR1 is LNHDA and CDR2 is SQIVND in the germline V gene (reference sequence). The CDR3 covers 14 residues. The CDR3 sequence: CASKRAGVIEKLFF.

This clonotype is identified as medium-sized from frequency. The CDR3 spells CSVEVVGPFPAQYF. The rearrangement uses TRBV29-1 and TRBJ2-3; TCRdb's D call, TRBD1, is unchecked because there is no DNA. Germline V gives CDR1 SQVTM, CDR2 ANQGSEA. The CDR3 sequence is 14 residues long.

This clonotype shows up as large (0.1 to 1%) by frequency. The rearrangement links TRBV7-2 to TRBJ1-1. The germline CDR1 and CDR2 sequences are SGHTA and FQGNSA. The length of the CDR3 is 13 residues. CDR3 amino acids: CASSLEPQTEAFF.

In terms of frequency, this clonotype is large. The rearrangement links TRBV7-3 to TRBJ2-1; no DNA is available, so the TRBD2 call from TCRdb remains unchecked. Germline CDR1 and CDR2: SGHTA and FQGTGA. The CDR3 runs to 15 residues. The CDR3 region is CASSRGTSGATEQFF.

This clonotype is medium-sized (0.01 to 0.1%) by frequency. V is TRBV7-8 and J is TRBJ1-1; the D call of TRBD1 rests on TCRdb alone, since no DNA is present to check it. The CDR3 sequence is 15 residues long. CDR1 is SGHVS, CDR2 FQNEAQ, per germline. The CDR3 spells CATLPGTLGNTEAFF.

This clonotype is classed as medium-sized by frequency. The CDR3 sequence: CSVLDREDEKLFF. The V gene is TRBV20-1, the J gene TRBJ1-4; TCRdb picks TRBD1, but there is no DNA to check that call. Germline V gene sequence: CDR1 DFQATT, CDR2 SNEGSKA (reference sequence). The CDR3 is 13 residues long.

This clonotype is called large (0.1 to 1%) based on its frequency. The V gene is TRBV5-1, the J gene TRBJ2-2. Per germline, CDR1 SGHRS and CDR2 YFSETQ. CDR3 length: 16 residues. CDR3 amino acids: CASSLDSQLNTGELFF. Full variable domain (rest looked up from reference TRBV5-1 and TRBJ2-2): KAGVTQTPRYLIKTRGQQVTLSCSPISGHRSVSWYQQTPGQGLQFLFEYFSETQRNKGNFPGRFSGRQFSNSRSEMNVSTLELGDSALYLCASSLDSQLNTGELFFGEGSRLTVL.

By frequency, this clonotype registers large (0.1 to 1%). This sequence joins TRBV7-3 and TRBJ2-7. The CDR3 has 13 residues. CDR1 is SGHTA, CDR2 FQGTGA, per germline. CDR3 sequence reads: CASSSVGWGEQYF. The complete variable domain, with remaining parts taken from reference TRBV7-3 and TRBJ2-7, reads GAGVSQTPSNKVTEKGKYVELRCDPISGHTALYWYRQSLGQGPEFLIYFQGTGAADDSGLPNDRFFAVRPEGSVSTLKIQRTERGDSAVYLCASSSVGWGEQYFGPGTRLTVT.

By frequency, this clonotype registers medium-sized. The V call is TRBV20-1, the J call TRBJ2-5. Germline CDR1 DFQATT, CDR2 SNEGSKA (reference sequence). The CDR3 loop spans 14 amino acids. This CDR3 reads CSAKVGLGLETQYF.

V is TRBV5-6 and J is TRBJ1-6. Germline V gene data show CDR1 as SGHDT and CDR2 as YYEEEE. This CDR3 contains 15 residues. The CDR3 is CASSLSGSYNSPLHF.

Considering frequency, this clonotype is medium-sized. This sequence joins TRBV2 and TRBJ2-3; TCRdb lists TRBD1, though no DNA is available to test this call. The CDR3 is 18 residues long. CDR1 is SNHLY, CDR2 FYNNEI, per germline. This CDR3 is CASRFPLQGASSTDTQYF.

According to its frequency, this clonotype is medium-sized. The J gene is TRBJ1-4, the V gene TRBV28. CDR3 size: 14 residues. CDR1 and CDR2 (germline): MDHEN, SYDVKM. CDR3 sequence reads: CASGYPPSLEKLFF.

Judged by frequency, this clonotype is medium-sized. This chain connects TRBV5-1 to TRBJ1-1; there is no DNA to check the TCRdb D call of TRBD1. This CDR3 has 14 amino acids. CDR1 is SGHRS and CDR2 is YFSETQ in the germline V gene. The CDR3 sequence is CASSQTGGNTEAFF.

This clonotype is labeled medium-sized based on frequency. This rearrangement joins TRBV11-2 to TRBJ2-7; TCRdb's D call of TRBD1 is untestable without DNA. This CDR3 region has 14 residues. Germline-derived CDR1 and CDR2 are SGHAT and FQNNGV. The chain's CDR3 is CASSFGDNSYEQYF.

This clonotype is deemed medium-sized (0.01 to 0.1%) by its frequency. This chain joins TRBV20-1 and TRBJ2-5. This CDR3 comprises 12 residues. Germline V CDR1 and CDR2: DFQATT, SNEGSKA (reference sequence). The CDR3 reads CSAGINQETQYF.

This clonotype ranks as medium-sized in terms of frequency. The chain is built from TRBV6-5 and TRBJ1-4. The CDR3 is 15 residues long. Germline CDR1 and CDR2: MNHEY and SVGAGI. The CDR3 is CASMRVAASGEKLFF.

This clonotype registers medium-sized (0.01 to 0.1%) by frequency. The chain combines TRBV24-1 with TRBJ2-1; as DNA is missing, the TRBD1 call by TCRdb cannot be tested. The CDR3 is made up of 16 amino acids. CDR1 is KGHDR and CDR2 is SFDVKD in the germline V gene. The CDR3 spells CATSDRGRPGGNEQFF.

Frequency places this clonotype as large. The rearrangement uses TRBV7-3 and TRBJ1-1. Germline V gene sequence: CDR1 SGHTA, CDR2 FQGTGA. The CDR3 sequence is 15 residues long. This CDR3 is CASSLVGGESTEAFF.

Considering frequency, this clonotype is medium-sized. The chain joins TRBV5-8 to TRBJ2-3. This CDR3 is 15 amino acids long. Germline CDR1 reads SGHTS; CDR2 reads YDEGEE. CDR3 sequence reads: CASSLGQVQRDTQYF.

This clonotype is large (0.1 to 1%) by frequency. The rearrangement links TRBV14 to TRBJ2-3; absent DNA, TCRdb's TRBD1 call cannot be checked. In germline, CDR1 is SGHDN, CDR2 FVKESK. This CDR3 contains 13 residues. Here the CDR3 reads CASSRDRVDTQYF.

The chain employs TRBV30 and TRBJ1-6; there is no DNA to check the TCRdb D call of TRBD1. The germline CDR1 and CDR2 sequences are GTSNPN and SVGIG (reference sequence). This CDR3 has 15 amino acids. CDR3: CAWSRGDWGNSPLHF.

This clonotype is called medium-sized based on its frequency. The chain combines TRBV4-3 with TRBJ2-2. The CDR3 has 16 residues. Germline V gene lookup returns CDR1 LGHNA and CDR2 YSLEER. CDR3 sequence reads: CASSQGLVLNTGELFF.

This clonotype is identified as large (0.1 to 1%) from frequency. The V gene is TRBV6-5, the J gene TRBJ2-1. CDR3 size: 14 residues. CDR1 MNHEY and CDR2 SVGAGI come from the germline V gene. Here the CDR3 reads CASSQETWNNEQFF.